Given below is one T cell receptor (beta chain) in context. What it recognizes is unknown. The germline CDR1 and CDR2 sequences are SGHTA and FQGNSA. The CDR3 runs 14 residues. The J segment lost 1 base and the V segment lost 5 bases, leaving 2 bases of the junction unmatched. The PCR was carried out with 60 Vbeta primers and 13 Jbeta primers. Measured with immunoSEQ multiplex PCR; TCRdb has only the in-frame clones, and not every one. The table shows about 120,000 clones, with more than 65% occurring only once. The sample belongs to a study of cytomegalovirus exposure and HLA in healthy donors. Study conclusions and caveats: Some V segments, TRBV6-2 and TRBV6-3 among them, were indistinguishable and were therefore excluded. Earlier analysis yielded a pattern in which most TCR beta V segments were productive about 90% or about 30% of the time.

The V call is TRBV7-2, the J call TRBJ1-1; TRBD1 matches at 9 bases. The clonotype originates from a man between 18 and 35 years old in good health and CMV-seropositive. The sequenced material came from PBMCs. As DNA, the CDR3 is TGTGCCAGCAGCCTGGGACAGGGGAACACTGAAGCTTTCTTT. Translated, it gives CASSLGQGNTEAFF.